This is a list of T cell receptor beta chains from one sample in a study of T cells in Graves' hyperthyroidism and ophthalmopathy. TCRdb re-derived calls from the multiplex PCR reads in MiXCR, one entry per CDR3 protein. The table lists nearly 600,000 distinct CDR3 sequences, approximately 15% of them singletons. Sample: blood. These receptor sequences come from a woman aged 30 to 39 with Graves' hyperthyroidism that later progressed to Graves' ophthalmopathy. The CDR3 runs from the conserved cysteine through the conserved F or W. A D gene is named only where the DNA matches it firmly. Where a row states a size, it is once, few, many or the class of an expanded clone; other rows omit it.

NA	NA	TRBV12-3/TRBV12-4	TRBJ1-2	CASRLQEDNYGYTF	TGTGCCAGCAGACTTCAGGAGGATAACTATGGCTACACCTTC
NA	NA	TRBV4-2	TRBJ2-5	CASSPNGPKETQYF	TGTGCCAGCAGCCCAAACGGACCAAAAGAGACCCAGTACTTC
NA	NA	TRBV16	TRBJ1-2	CASSQYSTGGYTF	TGTGCCAGCAGCCAATATAGTACCGGTGGCTACACCTTC
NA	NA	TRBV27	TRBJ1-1	CASTSEGDAFF	TGTGCCAGCACCTCAGAGGGGGATGCTTTCTTT
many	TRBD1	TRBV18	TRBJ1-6	CASSPSTGEGSPLHF	TGTGCCAGCTCACCCTCGACAGGGGAGGGTTCACCCCTCCACTTT
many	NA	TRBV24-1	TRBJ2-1	CATSGLVFGESNYNEQFF	TGTGCCACCAGTGGCCTCGTTTTCGGAGAGAGCAACTACAATGAGCAGTTCTTC
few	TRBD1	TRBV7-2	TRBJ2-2	CASNLRDRNTGELFF	TGTGCCAGCAACCTCCGGGACAGGAACACCGGGGAGCTGTTTTTT
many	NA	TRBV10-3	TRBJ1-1	CAIRNRAANTEAFF	TGTGCCATCAGAAACAGGGCGGCGAACACTGAAGCTTTCTTT
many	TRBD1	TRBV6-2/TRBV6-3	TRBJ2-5	CASSRVGFRDSQETQYF	TGTGCCAGCAGTCGGGTCGGTTTCCGGGACAGTCAAGAGACCCAGTACTTC
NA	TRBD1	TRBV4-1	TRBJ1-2	CASSRPSGGKLGGYTF	TGCGCCAGCAGCCGGCCCTCAGGGGGTAAATTGGGCGGCTACACCTTC
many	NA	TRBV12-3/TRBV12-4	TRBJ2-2	CASSSYTGELFF	TGTGCCAGCAGTTCTTACACCGGGGAGCTGTTTTTT
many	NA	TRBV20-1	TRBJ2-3	CSASLRGGTDTQYF	TGCAGTGCTTCGCTCAGAGGGGGGACAGATACGCAGTATTTT
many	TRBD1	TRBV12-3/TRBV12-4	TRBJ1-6	CASSLEQTGAYNSPLHF	TGTGCCAGCAGTTTAGAGCAGACAGGGGCCTATAATTCACCCCTCCACTTT
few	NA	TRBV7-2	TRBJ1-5	CASSSDLNQPQHF	TGTGCCAGCAGCTCGGACTTAAATCAGCCCCAGCATTTT
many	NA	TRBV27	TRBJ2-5	CASSSSGRQETQYF	TGTGCCAGCAGTTCCTCGGGGAGACAAGAGACCCAGTACTTC
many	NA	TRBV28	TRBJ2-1	CASSRPGLKGNEQFF	TGTGCCAGCAGCCGACCGGGACTGAAGGGGAATGAGCAGTTCTTC
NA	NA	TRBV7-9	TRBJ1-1	CASSLVLPTLVNTEAFF	TGTGCCAGCAGCTTAGTGTTACCCACTTTGGTGAACACTGAAGCTTTCTTT
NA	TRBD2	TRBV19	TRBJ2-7	CASSSDSSTSGTHEQYF	TGTGCCAGTAGCTCGGACAGCTCGACTAGCGGGACCCACGAGCAGTACTTC
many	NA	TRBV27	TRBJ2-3	CASSYYRGDTQYF	TGTGCCAGCAGTTACTACAGAGGAGATACGCAGTATTTT
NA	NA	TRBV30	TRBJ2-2	CAWSPYAGEPFF	TGTGCCTGGAGTCCGTACGCCGGGGAGCCGTTTTTT
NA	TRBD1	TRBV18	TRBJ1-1	CASSPRSTGVVTKAFF	TGTGCCAGCTCACCACGATCGACAGGGGTGGTCACTAAAGCTTTCTTT
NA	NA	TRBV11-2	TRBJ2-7	CASSLISYGQYF	TGTGCCAGCAGCCTTATCTCCTACGGGCAGTACTTC
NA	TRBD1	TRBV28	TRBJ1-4	CASSSPHRDRGGEKLFF	TGTGCCAGCAGTTCCCCCCACCGGGACAGAGGAGGGGAAAAACTGTTTTTT
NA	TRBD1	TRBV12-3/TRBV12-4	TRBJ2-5	CASRSRGETQYF	TGTGCCAGCAGAAGCAGGGGGGAGACCCAGTACTTC
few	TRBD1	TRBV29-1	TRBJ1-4	CSAPTGSNEKLFF	TGCAGCGCCCCGACAGGGAGTAATGAAAAACTGTTTTTT
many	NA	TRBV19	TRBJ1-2	CASRQGERIGDRYGYTF	TGTGCCAGTAGACAAGGGGAACGGATAGGGGATCGCTATGGCTACACCTTC
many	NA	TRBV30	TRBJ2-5	CAWSETGVTQYF	TGTGCCTGGAGTGAGACGGGGGTGACCCAGTACTTC
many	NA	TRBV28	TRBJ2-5	CASSSVGTGKGETQYF	TGTGCCAGCAGTTCGGTCGGTACAGGGAAGGGAGAGACCCAGTACTTC
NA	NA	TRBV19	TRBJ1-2	CASKFLGPTGRFNYGYTF	TGTGCCAGTAAATTCCTGGGGCCAACAGGGCGATTCAACTATGGCTACACCTTC
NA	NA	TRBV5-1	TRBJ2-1	CASSLRESNEQFF	TGCGCCAGCAGCTTAAGGGAATCCAATGAGCAGTTCTTC
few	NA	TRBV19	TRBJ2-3	CASQTVGGMNSGTQYF	TGTGCCAGTCAAACGGTAGGCGGGATGAATTCAGGTACGCAGTATTTT
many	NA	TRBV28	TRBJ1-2	CASKFDGNYGYTF	TGTGCCAGCAAGTTCGACGGGAACTATGGCTACACCTTC
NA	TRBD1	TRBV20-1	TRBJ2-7	CSARDITGGSYEQYF	TGCAGTGCTAGAGATATTACAGGGGGATCCTACGAGCAGTACTTC
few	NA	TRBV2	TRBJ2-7	CASSPSGEGSYEQYF	TGTGCCAGCAGCCCCTCGGGGGAAGGCTCCTACGAGCAGTACTTC
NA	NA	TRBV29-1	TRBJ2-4	CSVLAGRIQYF	TGCAGCGTTCTTGCAGGGCGCATTCAGTACTTC
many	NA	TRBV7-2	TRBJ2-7	CASSLEVSYEQYF	TGTGCCAGCAGCTTAGAGGTGTCGTACGAGCAGTACTTC
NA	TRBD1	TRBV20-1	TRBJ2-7	CSAHRGSSYEQYF	TGCAGTGCCCACAGGGGGTCTTCGTACGAGCAGTACTTC
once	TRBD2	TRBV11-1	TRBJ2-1	CASSLGTSGGTEQFF	TGTGCCAGCAGCTTAGGGACTAGCGGGGGGACTGAGCAGTTCTTC
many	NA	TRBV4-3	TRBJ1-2	CASSQEMGQGPGYTF	TGCGCCAGCAGCCAAGAAATGGGCCAGGGGCCCGGCTACACCTTC
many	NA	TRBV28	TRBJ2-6	CASSESGANVLTF	TGTGCCAGCAGTGAATCTGGGGCCAACGTCCTGACTTTC
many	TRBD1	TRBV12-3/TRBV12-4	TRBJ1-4	CASSLSILGGVSEKLFF	TGTGCCAGCAGTTTGTCTATTTTAGGGGGCGTAAGTGAAAAACTGTTTTTT
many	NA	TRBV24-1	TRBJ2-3	CATSDEGLSTDTQYF	TGTGCCACCAGTGATGAGGGGCTGAGCACAGATACGCAGTATTTT
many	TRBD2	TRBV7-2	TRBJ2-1	CASSEREGMNEQFF	TGTGCCAGCAGCGAGCGGGAGGGCATGAATGAGCAGTTCTTC
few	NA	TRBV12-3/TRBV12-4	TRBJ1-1	CASSKLQKTEAFF	TGTGCCAGCAGTAAGCTTCAGAAGACTGAAGCTTTCTTT
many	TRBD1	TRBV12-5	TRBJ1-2	CASGLATGTEANYGYTF	TGTGCTAGTGGTTTGGCGACCGGGACAGAAGCTAACTATGGCTACACCTTC
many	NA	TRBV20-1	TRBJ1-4	CSAREGVATNEKLFF	TGCAGTGCTAGAGAGGGAGTTGCAACTAATGAAAAACTGTTTTTT
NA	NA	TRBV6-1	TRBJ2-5	CASSRGPFKETQYF	TGTGCCAGCAGCCGTGGACCATTTAAAGAGACCCAGTACTTC
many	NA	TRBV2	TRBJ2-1	CASSEATPNEQFF	TGTGCCAGCAGTGAGGCGACACCCAATGAGCAGTTCTTC
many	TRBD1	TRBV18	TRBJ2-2	CASSPPGQGDTGELFF	TGTGCCAGCTCACCACCCGGACAGGGCGACACCGGGGAGCTGTTTTTT
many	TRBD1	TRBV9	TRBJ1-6	CASSSTGGYNSPLHF	TGTGCCAGCAGCTCGACAGGGGGGTATAATTCACCCCTCCACTTT
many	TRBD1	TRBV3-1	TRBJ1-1	CASSPKTGITEAFF	TGTGCCAGCAGTCCTAAGACAGGGATCACTGAAGCTTTCTTT
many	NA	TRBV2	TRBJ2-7	CASSEVGTPRSYEQYF	TGTGCCAGCAGTGAAGTGGGGACTCCACGAAGCTACGAGCAGTACTTC
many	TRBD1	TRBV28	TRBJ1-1	CASSLPGTVTPGAFF	TGTGCCAGCAGTTTACCAGGGACAGTGACTCCTGGGGCTTTCTTT